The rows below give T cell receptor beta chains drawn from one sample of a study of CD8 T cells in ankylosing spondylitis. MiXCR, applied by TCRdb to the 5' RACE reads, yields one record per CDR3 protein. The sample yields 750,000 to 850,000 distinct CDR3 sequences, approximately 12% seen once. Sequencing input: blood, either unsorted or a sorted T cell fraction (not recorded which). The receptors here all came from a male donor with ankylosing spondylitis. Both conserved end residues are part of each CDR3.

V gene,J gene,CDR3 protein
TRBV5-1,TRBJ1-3,CASSPTGGDTIYF
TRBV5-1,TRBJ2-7,CASSYAGTVSYEQYF
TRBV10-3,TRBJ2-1,CAISPTGSSFNEQFF
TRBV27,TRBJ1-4,CASSYGGNEKLFF
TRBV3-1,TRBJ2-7,CASSQPSGSDEQYF
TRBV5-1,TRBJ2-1,CASSLGSSGSYNEQFF
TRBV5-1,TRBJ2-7,CASSLGLAEPRYEQYF
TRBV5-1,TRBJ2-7,CASSLAREQYF
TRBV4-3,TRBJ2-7,CASSQEGGAYEQYF
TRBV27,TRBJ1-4,CASSSWARGNEKLFF
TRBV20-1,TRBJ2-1,CSAPALAGGQQFF
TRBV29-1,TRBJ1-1,CSVRTSFALNTEAFF
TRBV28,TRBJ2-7,CASTGTVFSEQYF
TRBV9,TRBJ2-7,CASSAGSLYEQYF
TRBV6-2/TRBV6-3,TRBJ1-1,CASSYPTDRAVLRAFF
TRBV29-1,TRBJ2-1,CSVAIRDYNEQFF
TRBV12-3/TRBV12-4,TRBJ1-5,CASSPWAGDQPQHF
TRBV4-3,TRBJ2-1,CASSRDRQENEQFF
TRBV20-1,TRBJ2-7,CSASEGRYSYEQYF
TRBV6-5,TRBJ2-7,CASSYYGQGYEQYF
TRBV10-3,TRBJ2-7,CAIRPGQDGDEQYF
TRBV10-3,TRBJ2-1,CAISGGLAGAPYNEQFF
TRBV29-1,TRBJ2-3,CSVERLGGGEGDTQYF
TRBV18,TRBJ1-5,CASSPNVNSNQPQHF
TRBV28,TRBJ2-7,CASSFGRVTYKQYF
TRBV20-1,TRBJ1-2,CSARGEGGYTF
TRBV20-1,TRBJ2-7,CSAQGLADAYEQYF
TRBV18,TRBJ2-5,CASSPLRTGKETQYF
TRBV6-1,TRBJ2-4,CASRPGGAAKNIQYF
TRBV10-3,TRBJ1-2,CAISESGQAFGGYTF
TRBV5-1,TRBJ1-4,CASSLGGRVNEKLFF